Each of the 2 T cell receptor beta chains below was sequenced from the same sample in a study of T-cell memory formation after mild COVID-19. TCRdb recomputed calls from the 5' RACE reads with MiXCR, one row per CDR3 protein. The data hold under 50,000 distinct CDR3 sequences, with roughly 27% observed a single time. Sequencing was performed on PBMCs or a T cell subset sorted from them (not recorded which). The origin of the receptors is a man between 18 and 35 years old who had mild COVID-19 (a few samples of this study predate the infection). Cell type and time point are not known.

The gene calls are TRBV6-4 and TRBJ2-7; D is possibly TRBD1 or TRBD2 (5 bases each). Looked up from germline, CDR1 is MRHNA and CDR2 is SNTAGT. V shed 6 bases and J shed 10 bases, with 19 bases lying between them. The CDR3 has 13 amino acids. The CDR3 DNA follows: TGTGCCAGCAGGAATCGGGACCCCCCTAGACAGTACGTC. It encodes CASRNRDPPRQYV.

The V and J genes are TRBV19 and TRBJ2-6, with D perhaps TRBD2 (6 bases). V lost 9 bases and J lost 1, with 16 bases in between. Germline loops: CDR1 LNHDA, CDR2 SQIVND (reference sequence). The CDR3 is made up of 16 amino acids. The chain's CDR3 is CASDAGGGSGANVLTF. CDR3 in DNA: TGTGCCAGCGATGCCGGGGGTGGGTCTGGGGCCAACGTCCTGACTTTC.